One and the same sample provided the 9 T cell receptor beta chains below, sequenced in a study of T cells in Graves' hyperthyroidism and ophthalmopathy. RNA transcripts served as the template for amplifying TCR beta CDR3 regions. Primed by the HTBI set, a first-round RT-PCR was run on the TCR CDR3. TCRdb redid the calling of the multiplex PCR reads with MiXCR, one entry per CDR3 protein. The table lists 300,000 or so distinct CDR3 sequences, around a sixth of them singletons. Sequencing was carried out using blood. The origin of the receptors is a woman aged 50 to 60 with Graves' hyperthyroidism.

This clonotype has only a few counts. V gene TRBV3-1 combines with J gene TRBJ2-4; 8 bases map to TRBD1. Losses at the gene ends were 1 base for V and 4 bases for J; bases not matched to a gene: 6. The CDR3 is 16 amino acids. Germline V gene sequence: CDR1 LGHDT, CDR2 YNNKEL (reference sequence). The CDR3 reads CASSQAGQGIKNIQYF. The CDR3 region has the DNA TGTGCCAGCAGCCAAGCCGGACAGGGAATAAAAAACATTCAGTACTTC.

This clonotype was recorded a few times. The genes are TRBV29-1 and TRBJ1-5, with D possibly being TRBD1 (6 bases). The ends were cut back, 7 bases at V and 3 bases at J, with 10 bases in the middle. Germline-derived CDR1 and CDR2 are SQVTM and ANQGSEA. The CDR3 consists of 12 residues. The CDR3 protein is CSAGDTNQPQHF. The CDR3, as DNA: TGCAGCGCAGGGGACACCAATCAGCCCCAGCATTTT.

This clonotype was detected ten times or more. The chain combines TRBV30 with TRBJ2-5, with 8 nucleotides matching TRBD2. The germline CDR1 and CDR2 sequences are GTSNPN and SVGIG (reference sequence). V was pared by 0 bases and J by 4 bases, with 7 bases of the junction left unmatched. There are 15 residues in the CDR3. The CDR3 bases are TGTGCCTGGAGTGTCGGGGCGGGAGGAGGAGAGACCCAGTACTTC. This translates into CAWSVGAGGGETQYF.

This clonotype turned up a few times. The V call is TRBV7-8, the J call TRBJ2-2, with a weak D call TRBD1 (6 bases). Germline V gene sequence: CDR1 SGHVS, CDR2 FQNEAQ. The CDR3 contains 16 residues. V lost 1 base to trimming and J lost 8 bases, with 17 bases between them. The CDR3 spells CASSLGVGASLGELFF. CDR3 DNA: TGTGCCAGCAGCTTAGGGGTGGGGGCCTCCCTTGGGGAGCTGTTTTTT.

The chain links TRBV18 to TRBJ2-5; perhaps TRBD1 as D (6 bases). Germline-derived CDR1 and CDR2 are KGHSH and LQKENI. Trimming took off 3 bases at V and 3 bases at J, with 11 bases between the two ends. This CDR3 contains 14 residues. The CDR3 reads CASSPDSQKETQYF. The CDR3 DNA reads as TGTGCCAGCTCACCGGACAGCCAGAAAGAGACCCAGTACTTC.

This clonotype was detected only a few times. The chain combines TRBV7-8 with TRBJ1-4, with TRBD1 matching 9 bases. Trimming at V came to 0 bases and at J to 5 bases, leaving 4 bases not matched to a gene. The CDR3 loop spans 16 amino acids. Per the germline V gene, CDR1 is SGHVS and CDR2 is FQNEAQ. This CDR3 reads CASSLAGQGPNEKLFF. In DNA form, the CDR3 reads TGTGCCAGCAGCTTAGCCGGACAGGGGCCGAATGAAAAACTGTTTTTT.

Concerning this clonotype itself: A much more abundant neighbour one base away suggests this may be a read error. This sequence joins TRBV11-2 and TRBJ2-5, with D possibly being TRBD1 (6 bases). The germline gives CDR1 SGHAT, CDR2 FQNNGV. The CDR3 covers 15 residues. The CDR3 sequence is CASSLVQGKGETQHF. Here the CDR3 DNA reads TGTGCCAGCAGCTTAGTGCAGGGGAAGGGAGAGACCCAGCACTTC. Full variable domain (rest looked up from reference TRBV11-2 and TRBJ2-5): EAGVAQSPRYKIIEKRQSVAFWCNPISGHATLYWYQQILGQGPKLLIQFQNNGVVDDSQLPKDRFSAERLKGVDSTLKIQPAKLEDSAVYLCASSLVQGKGETQHFGPGTRLLVL.

The CDR3 here is CASSPQTNQPQHF. In nucleotides, the CDR3 is TGTGCCAGCAGTCCCCAAACCAATCAGCCCCAGCATTTT. The rearrangement joins TRBV12-3 or TRBV12-4 to TRBJ1-5; D unclear. The CDR3 extends over 13 amino acids. The germline V and J ends were trimmed by 5 bases and 3 bases, with 8 bases remaining between them.

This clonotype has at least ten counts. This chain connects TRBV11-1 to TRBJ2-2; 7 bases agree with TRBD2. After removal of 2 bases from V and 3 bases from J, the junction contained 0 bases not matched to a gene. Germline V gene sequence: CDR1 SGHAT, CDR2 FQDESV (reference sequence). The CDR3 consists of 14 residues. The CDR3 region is CASSLLADTGELFF. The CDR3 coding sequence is TGTGCCAGCAGCTTACTAGCGGACACCGGGGAGCTGTTTTTT.